The TCR beta chain described here comes from a study of graft-versus-host responses after intestinal transplantation. This clone appeared a few times. The CDR3 runs 14 residues. V lost 2 bases and J lost 8; bases outside the gene matches: 7. Germline V gives CDR1 SNHLY, CDR2 FYNNEI. Method: immunoSEQ multiplex PCR; TCRdb's copy keeps in-frame clones and lacks some. This table holds about 22,000 clones, about 55% found once. The genes are TRBV2 and TRBJ1-2, with 8 bases identical to TRBD1. This TCR was recovered from a human patient who received an intestinal transplant. The starting material was alloreactive CD4+ T cells from a mixed lymphocyte reaction culture, obtained before intestinal transplant. Subset given: CFSE-low proliferating T cells sorted from roughly six-day pre-transplant mixed lymphocyte reaction (GvH or HvG direction). The CDR3 DNA reads as TGTGCCAGCAGTGAAAGAGGACAGGGAATCGGCTACACCTTC. It yields the protein CASSERGQGIGYTF. Full variable domain (missing parts from reference TRBV2 and TRBJ1-2): EPEVTQTPSHQVTQMGQEVILRCVPISNHLYFYWYRQILGQKVEFLVSFYNNEISEKSEIFDDQFSVERPDGSNFTLKIRSTKLEDSAMYFCASSERGQGIGYTFGSGTRLTVV.